The clone carrying this T cell receptor beta chain was counted ten times or more. The CDR3 runs to 14 residues. CDR1 and CDR2 (germline): MGHDK, SYGVNS. V lost 2 bases to trimming and J lost 4 bases, with 8 bases between them. This record belongs to a study of neurological immune-mediated disorders. MiXCR was run by TCRdb on the 5' RACE reads, yielding one entry per CDR3 protein. The sample has more than 15,000 distinct CDR3 sequences; roughly 2.5% are singletons. Sequenced material: PBMCs. The rearrangement links TRBV25-1 to TRBJ2-2; D gene uncertain. The TCR comes from a young woman with multiple sclerosis. In DNA form, the CDR3 reads TGTGCCAGCAGTGAAGATAGGCTCACCGGGGAGCTGTTTTTT. This sequence encodes CASSEDRLTGELFF.